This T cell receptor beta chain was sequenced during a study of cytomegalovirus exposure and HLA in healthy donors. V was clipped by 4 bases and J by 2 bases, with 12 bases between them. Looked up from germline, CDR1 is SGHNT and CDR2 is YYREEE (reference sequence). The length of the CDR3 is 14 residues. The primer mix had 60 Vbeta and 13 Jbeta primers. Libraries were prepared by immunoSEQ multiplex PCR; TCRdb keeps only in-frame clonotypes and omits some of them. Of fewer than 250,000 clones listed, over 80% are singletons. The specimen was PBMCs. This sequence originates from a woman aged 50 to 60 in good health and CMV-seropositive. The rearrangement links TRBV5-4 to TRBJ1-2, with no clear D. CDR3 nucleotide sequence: TGTGCCAGCAGCAAAACATCTTCCAACTATGGCTACACCTTC. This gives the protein CASSKTSSNYGYTF.